These 29 T cell receptor beta chains came from one sample sequenced in a study of shared clonotypes between healthy human individuals. Profiling relied on immunoSEQ multiplex PCR, and the TCRdb table lists in-frame clones only, not all of them. Of about 330,000 clones detected, around 86% appear once; the ten largest clones hold under 20%. Specimen: memory CD8+ T cells sorted from blood. As to subset: CD45RO+ cells pooled with CCR7-negative TemRA cells. The receptors derive from a man between 18 and 29 years old in good health.

The rearrangement links TRBV2 to TRBJ1-1; D not certain. The CDR3 covers 13 residues. Between the trimmed V and J ends, which lost 3 bases and 3 bases, there was a span of 8 bases. CDR1 is SNHLY, CDR2 FYNNEI, per germline. CDR3: CASSDSLDTEAFF. The CDR3 region has the DNA TGTGCCAGCAGTGACAGCTTGGACACTGAAGCTTTCTTT.

This chain links TRBV27 with TRBJ1-5, with 8 bases matching TRBD1. The CDR3 is 17 amino acids. CDR1 MNHEY and CDR2 SMNVEV come from the germline V gene (reference sequence). With 2 bases clipped from V and 5 bases from J, the junction kept 11 bases outside the gene matches. The CDR3 protein is CASSLRQGAGFDQPQHF. The DNA of the CDR3 is TGTGCCAGCAGTTTACGGCAGGGGGCCGGTTTTGATCAGCCCCAGCATTTT.

The rearrangement links TRBV5-4 to TRBJ2-7; D unclear. With 3 bases removed from V and 4 bases from J, the gap between germline ends came to 8 bases. Germline V gene data show CDR1 as SGHNT and CDR2 as YYREEE (reference sequence). The CDR3 has 12 residues. The CDR3 DNA reads as TGTGCCAGCAGCTCACCTCCTTACGAGCAGTACTTC. Its protein is CASSSPPYEQYF.

The chain uses TRBV13 and TRBJ2-3, with D possibly TRBD1 on 6 matching bases. Trimming took off 4 bases at V and 2 bases at J, with 13 bases between the two ends. This CDR3 region has 15 residues. Germline V lookup: CDR1 PRHDT, CDR2 FYEKMQ (reference sequence). The CDR3 DNA sequence: TGTGCCAGCAGCTACGAGGGGGACAACACAGATACGCAGTATTTT. It specifies CASSYEGDNTDTQYF.

J is TRBJ2-5 and V is TRBV11-2; D unclear. V lost 3 bases, J lost 7 bases, and 12 bases lay in between. Germline values: CDR1 SGHAT, CDR2 FQNNGV. The CDR3 length is 13 residues. The CDR3 is CASSLVQPGTQYF. CDR3 DNA sequence: TGTGCCAGCAGCTTGGTACAGCCAGGGACCCAGTACTTC.

In DNA, the CDR3 is TGTGCCAGCAGCCCGGGAGGCATGGAGACCCAGTACTTC. Protein: CASSPGGMETQYF. The chain joins TRBV13 to TRBJ2-5, with 7 bases matching TRBD2. After removal of 5 bases from V and 5 bases from J, the junction contained 5 bases not matched to a gene. This CDR3 comprises 13 residues. Per the germline V gene, CDR1 is PRHDT and CDR2 is FYEKMQ (reference sequence).

The CDR3 DNA is TGTGCTAGCCCGGAGGCTTTCTTT. This gives the protein CASPEAFF. The chain recombines TRBV25-1 with TRBJ1-1; D remains unclear. The germline V gene has CDR1 MGHDK and CDR2 SYGVNS. This CDR3 region has 8 residues.

About this clone itself: This sample also contains other DNA sequences that code for the same CDR3. DNA for the CDR3: TGTGCCAGCAGTTACTCCAACACTGAAGCTTTCTTT. It specifies CASSYSNTEAFF. V is TRBV6-5 and J is TRBJ1-1; D ambiguous. CDR1 and CDR2 from the germline V gene are MNHEY and SVGAGI. The CDR3 has 12 amino acids. V was trimmed by 0 bases and J by 2 bases, leaving 1 base between them.

The chain recombines TRBV27 with TRBJ1-2; D is undetermined. From germline, CDR1 is MNHEY and CDR2 SMNVEV (reference sequence). V lost 4 bases, J lost 4 bases, and 10 bases lay in between. The CDR3 is made up of 13 amino acids. The CDR3 coding sequence is TGTGCCAGCAGTTACAGTTCAGGCTATGGCTACACCTTC. Its protein is CASSYSSGYGYTF.

The count of this clone is one. The V gene is TRBV11-3, the J gene TRBJ2-2; TRBD2 agrees at 9 bases. Germline-derived CDR1 and CDR2 are SGHNT and YENEEA. V was pared by 5 bases and J by 6 bases, with 7 bases of the junction left unmatched. The CDR3 has 15 residues. CDR3 loop: CASSKGLAGPGELFF. CDR3 sequence (DNA): TGTGCCAGCAGCAAGGGACTAGCAGGTCCCGGGGAGCTGTTTTTT.

This clone was picked up many times. V usage is TRBV7-6 and J usage is TRBJ2-1; possibly TRBD1 for D (7 bases). V was shortened by 5 bases and J by 7 bases, with 18 bases between the two germline ends. From germline, CDR1 is SGHVS and CDR2 FNYEAQ. The CDR3 totals 15 residues. The DNA of the CDR3 is TGTGCCAGCAGCCGACAGGGTTGGGGGGATAATGAGCAGTTCTTC. Protein: CASSRQGWGDNEQFF.

V and J are TRBV5-6 and TRBJ2-1, with D tentatively TRBD2 (6 bases). Trimming removed 5 bases from V and 4 bases from J, with 22 bases in between. This CDR3 spans 17 amino acids. CDR1 is SGHDT, CDR2 YYEEEE, per germline. Here the CDR3 reads CASRKGGFPGAYNEQFF. The DNA of the CDR3 is TGTGCCAGCAGGAAAGGAGGGTTTCCGGGTGCATACAATGAGCAGTTCTTC.

The rearrangement uses TRBV9 and TRBJ2-2, with D unclear. Trimming pared 0 bases from V and 5 bases from J, leaving 8 bases between. The CDR3 runs 14 residues. Germline V lookup: CDR1 SGDLS, CDR2 YYNGEE. Here the CDR3 DNA reads TGTGCCAGCAGCGTAGATTGGAGTACCGGGGAGCTGTTTTTT. Amino acids: CASSVDWSTGELFF.

V gene TRBV4-1 combines with J gene TRBJ2-1; D is possibly TRBD2 (5 bases). Trimming took 1 base from V and 3 from J, leaving 10 bases between them. CDR1 MGHRA and CDR2 YSYEKL come from the germline V gene. The CDR3 runs 15 residues. CDR3 coding DNA: TGCGCCAGCAGCCAAGTTACTAGTTACTACAATGAGCAGTTCTTC. This gives the protein CASSQVTSYYNEQFF.

The chain joins TRBV27 to TRBJ2-1, with 8 bases fitting TRBD2. The V gene end was trimmed by 11 bases and the J gene end by 0 bases; junction bases not matched to a gene: 12. This CDR3 is 16 amino acids long. The germline gives CDR1 MNHEY, CDR2 SMNVEV (reference sequence). This CDR3 is CAPWASGSSSYNEQFF. The CDR3 DNA reads as TGTGCCCCATGGGCTAGCGGGTCGAGCTCCTACAATGAGCAGTTCTTC.

This clone came up once. The chain is built from TRBV27 and TRBJ1-5; D is unresolved. The CDR3 runs 14 residues. V lost 6 bases to trimming and J lost 3 bases, with 12 bases between them. Per the germline V gene, CDR1 is MNHEY and CDR2 is SMNVEV (reference sequence). CDR3 nucleotides: TGTGCCAGCAGGCGGACGGGGAACAATCAGCCCCAGCATTTT. It encodes CASRRTGNNQPQHF.

This rearrangement joins TRBV6-5 to TRBJ2-7; TRBD1 aligns across 10 bases. Germline CDR1 MNHEY, CDR2 SVGAGI. The CDR3 runs to 14 residues. J gave up 6 bases and V 5 bases, and 7 bases lay outside the gene matches. The DNA for the CDR3 is TGTGCCAGCAGTGCCGGGACAGGGGATACCGAGCAGTACTTC. The encoded protein is CASSAGTGDTEQYF.

V and J are TRBV10-2 and TRBJ2-7; TRBD1 or TRBD2 may be the D gene (5 bases each). In germline, CDR1 is WSHSY, CDR2 SAAADI. V was cut by 8 bases and J by 2 bases, with 13 bases left in between. The CDR3 totals 13 residues. CDR3 in amino acids: CASWGTEPYEQYF. In DNA form, the CDR3 reads TGCGCCAGCTGGGGGACGGAGCCCTACGAGCAGTACTTC.

V gene TRBV5-4 combines with J gene TRBJ1-1; D may be TRBD1 (5 bases). CDR3 length equals 14 residues. Trimming pared 4 bases from V and 4 bases from J, leaving 14 bases between. Germline assignment: CDR1 SGHNT and CDR2 YYREEE (reference sequence). The CDR3 loop is CASSHSGVATEAFF. The CDR3, as DNA: TGTGCCAGCAGCCATTCGGGGGTTGCCACTGAAGCTTTCTTT.

J is TRBJ2-1 and V is TRBV5-1; 7 nucleotides agree with TRBD2. Germline V gene lookup returns CDR1 SGHRS and CDR2 YFSETQ. J gave up 8 bases and V 4 bases, and 9 bases lay outside the gene matches. The CDR3 contains 14 residues. CDR3 region: CASSPGLGEDEQFF. CDR3 bases: TGCGCCAGCAGCCCTGGACTAGGGGAGGATGAGCAGTTCTTC.

In this sample, this clone turned up once. The identical CDR3 is also encoded by other nucleotide sequences in the sample. The J gene is TRBJ1-5, the V gene TRBV27; D is ambiguous. The CDR3 runs 13 residues. In germline, CDR1 is MNHEY, CDR2 SMNVEV (reference sequence). With 5 bases removed from V and 0 bases from J, the gap between germline ends came to 5 bases. CDR3 in DNA: TGTGCCAGCAGTCCTTATAGCAATCAGCCCCAGCATTTT. This translates into CASSPYSNQPQHF.

V usage is TRBV19 and J usage is TRBJ2-1, with D perhaps matching TRBD2 (6 bases). Deletions cut 6 bases from V and 7 bases from J, with 16 bases between. CDR1 is LNHDA, CDR2 SQIVND, per germline (reference sequence). The CDR3 spans 14 residues. The CDR3 DNA is TGTGCCAGTAGCCTAGGACTGGGGAGGAATGAGCAGTTCTTC. It codes for CASSLGLGRNEQFF.

This chain links TRBV27 with TRBJ2-1, with a tentative D call TRBD2 (7 bases). Looked up from germline, CDR1 is MNHEY and CDR2 is SMNVEV (reference sequence). V was clipped by 6 bases and J by 8 bases, with 20 bases between them. The length of the CDR3 is 15 residues. The CDR3 region is CASSPGAGERDEQFF. The CDR3 DNA is TGTGCCAGCAGCCCGGGGGCGGGAGAGAGAGATGAGCAGTTCTTC.

The rearrangement joins TRBV4-2 to TRBJ1-2; TRBD1 matches at 7 bases. The germline V gene has CDR1 LGHNA and CDR2 YNFKEQ. V was pared by 3 bases and J by 0 bases, with 10 bases of the junction left unmatched. The CDR3 sequence is 17 residues long. DNA for the CDR3: TGTGCCAGCAGCCAGGCAGGACAGGTACTTACTAACTATGGCTACACCTTC. Residues: CASSQAGQVLTNYGYTF.

The sample holds many counts of this clone. Other nucleotide sequences from this sample produce the same CDR3. J is TRBJ2-7 and V is TRBV4-2; no clear D. Trimming stripped 0 bases from V and 4 bases from J, with 4 bases between. Germline V gene data show CDR1 as LGHNA and CDR2 as YNFKEQ. The CDR3 has 12 amino acids. CDR3 in DNA: TGTGCCAGCAGCCAAGATTCTTACGAGCAGTACTTC. Translated: CASSQDSYEQYF.

V gene TRBV4-3 combines with J gene TRBJ2-7, with 14 bases that match TRBD2. Trimming removed 4 bases from V and 0 bases from J; junction bases left unmatched: 14. The CDR3 is 20 residues long. Germline values: CDR1 LGHNA, CDR2 YSLEER. In DNA form, the CDR3 reads TGCGCCAGCAGCCCCGCACCGGGACTAGCGGGAGTAGCGAGCTCCTACGAGCAGTACTTC. It codes for CASSPAPGLAGVASSYEQYF.

This chain joins TRBV2 and TRBJ2-1, with TRBD2 matching over 9 bases. The germline CDR1 and CDR2 sequences are SNHLY and FYNNEI. Trimming at V came to 5 bases and at J to 4 bases, leaving 3 bases not matched to a gene. CDR3 size: 14 residues. The chain's CDR3 is CASSWTSEYNEQFF. In DNA, the CDR3 is TGTGCCAGCAGTTGGACTAGCGAGTACAATGAGCAGTTCTTC.

The chain employs TRBV6-1 and TRBJ1-4; D not resolved. The V gene's germline CDR1 is MNHNS and CDR2 SASEGT. The CDR3 has 12 residues. V was clipped by 0 bases and J by 6 bases, with 2 bases between them. The CDR3 nucleotides read TGTGCCAGCAGTGAAGCCGATGAAAAACTGTTTTTT. It codes for CASSEADEKLFF.

The sample holds a few counts of this clone. The chain links TRBV7-3 to TRBJ2-3; no firm D call. The length of the CDR3 is 13 residues. V was cut by 1 base and J by 6 bases, with 8 bases left in between. Per the germline V gene, CDR1 is SGHTA and CDR2 is FQGTGA. DNA of the CDR3: TGTGCCAGCAGCTTAATCGCGCTGGATACGCAGTATTTT. Protein: CASSLIALDTQYF.